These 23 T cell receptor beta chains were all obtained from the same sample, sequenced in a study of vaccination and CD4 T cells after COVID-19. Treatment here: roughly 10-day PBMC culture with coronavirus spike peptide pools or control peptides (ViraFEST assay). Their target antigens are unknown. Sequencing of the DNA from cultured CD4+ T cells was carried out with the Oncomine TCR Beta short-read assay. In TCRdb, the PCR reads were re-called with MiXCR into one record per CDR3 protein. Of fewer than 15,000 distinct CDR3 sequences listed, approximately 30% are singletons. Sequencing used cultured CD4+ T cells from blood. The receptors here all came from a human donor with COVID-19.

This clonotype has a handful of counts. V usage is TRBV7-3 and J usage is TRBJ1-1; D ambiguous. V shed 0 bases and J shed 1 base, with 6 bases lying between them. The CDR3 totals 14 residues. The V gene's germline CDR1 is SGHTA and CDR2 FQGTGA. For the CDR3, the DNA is TGTGCCAGCAGCTTAACGGCGAGGAACACTGAAGCTTTCTTT. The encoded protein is CASSLTARNTEAFF. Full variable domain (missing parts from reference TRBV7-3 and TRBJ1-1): GAGVSQTPSNKVTEKGKYVELRCDPISGHTALYWYRQSLGQGPEFLIYFQGTGAADDSGLPNDRFFAVRPEGSVSTLKIQRTERGDSAVYLCASSLTARNTEAFFGQGTRLTVV.

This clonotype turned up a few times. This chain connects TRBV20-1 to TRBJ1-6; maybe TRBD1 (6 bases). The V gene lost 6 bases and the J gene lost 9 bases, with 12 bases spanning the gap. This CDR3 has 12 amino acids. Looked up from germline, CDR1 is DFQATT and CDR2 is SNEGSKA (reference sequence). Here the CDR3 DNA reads TGCAGTGCCTCGGGGGCAGGTTCACCCCTCCACTTT. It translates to CSASGAGSPLHF.

The CDR3 DNA is TGTGCCAGCACCGCAGGGCGATCGGAAGCTTTCTTT. It codes for CASTAGRSEAFF. V gene TRBV28 combines with J gene TRBJ1-1; D might be TRBD1 (5 bases). Trimming shortened V by 7 bases and J by 8 bases, and 14 bases separated the two germline ends. The CDR3 has 12 amino acids. Germline V gene data show CDR1 as MDHEN and CDR2 as SYDVKM.

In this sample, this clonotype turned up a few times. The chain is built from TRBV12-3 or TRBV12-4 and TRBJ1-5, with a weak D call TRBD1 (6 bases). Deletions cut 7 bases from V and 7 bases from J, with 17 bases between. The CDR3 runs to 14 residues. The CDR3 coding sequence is TGTGCCAGCACCACCACGGGGGCACGACAGCCCCAGCATTTT. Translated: CASTTTGARQPQHF.

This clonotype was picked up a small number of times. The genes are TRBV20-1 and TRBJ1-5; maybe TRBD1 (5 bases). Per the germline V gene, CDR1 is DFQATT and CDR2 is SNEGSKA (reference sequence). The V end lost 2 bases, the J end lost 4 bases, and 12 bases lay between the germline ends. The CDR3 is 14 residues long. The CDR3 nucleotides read TGCAGTGCTAGATTCCCTCAGGGTAATCAGCCCCAGCATTTT. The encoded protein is CSARFPQGNQPQHF.

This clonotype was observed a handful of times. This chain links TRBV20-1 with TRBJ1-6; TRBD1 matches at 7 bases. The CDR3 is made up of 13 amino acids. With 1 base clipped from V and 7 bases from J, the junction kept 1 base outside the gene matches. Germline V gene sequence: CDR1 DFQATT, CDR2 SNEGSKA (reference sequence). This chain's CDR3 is CSARARGNSPLHF. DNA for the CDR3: TGCAGTGCTAGAGCCAGGGGGAATTCACCCCTCCACTTT.

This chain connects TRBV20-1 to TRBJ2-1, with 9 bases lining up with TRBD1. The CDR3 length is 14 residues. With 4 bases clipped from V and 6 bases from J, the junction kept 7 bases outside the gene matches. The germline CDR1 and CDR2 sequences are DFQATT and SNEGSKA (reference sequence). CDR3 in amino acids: CSANGQGKSNEQFF. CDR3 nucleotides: TGCAGTGCTAATGGACAGGGGAAGAGCAATGAGCAGTTCTTC.

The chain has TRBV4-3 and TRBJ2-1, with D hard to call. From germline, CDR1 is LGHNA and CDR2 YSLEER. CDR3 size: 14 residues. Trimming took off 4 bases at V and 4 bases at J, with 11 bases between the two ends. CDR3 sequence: CASSRTSLYNEQFF. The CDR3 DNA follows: TGCGCCAGCAGCCGAACGTCCCTTTACAATGAGCAGTTCTTC.

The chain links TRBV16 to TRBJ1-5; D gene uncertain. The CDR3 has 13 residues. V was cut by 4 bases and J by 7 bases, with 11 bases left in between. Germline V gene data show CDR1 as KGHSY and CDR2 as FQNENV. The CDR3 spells CASSRFDGQPQHF. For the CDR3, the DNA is TGTGCCAGCAGCCGCTTTGACGGGCAGCCCCAGCATTTT.

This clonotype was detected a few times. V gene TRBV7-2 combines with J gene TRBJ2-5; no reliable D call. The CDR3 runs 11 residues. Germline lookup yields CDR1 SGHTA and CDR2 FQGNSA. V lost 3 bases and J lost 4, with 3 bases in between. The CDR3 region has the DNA TGTGCCAGCAGCTTTCTAGAGACCCAGTACTTC. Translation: CASSFLETQYF. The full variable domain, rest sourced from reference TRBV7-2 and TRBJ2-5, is GAGVSQSPSNKVTEKGKDVELRCDPISGHTALYWYRQSLGQGLEFLIYFQGNSAPDKSGLPSDRFSAERTGGSVSTLTIQRTQQEDSAVYLCASSFLETQYFGPGTRLLVL.

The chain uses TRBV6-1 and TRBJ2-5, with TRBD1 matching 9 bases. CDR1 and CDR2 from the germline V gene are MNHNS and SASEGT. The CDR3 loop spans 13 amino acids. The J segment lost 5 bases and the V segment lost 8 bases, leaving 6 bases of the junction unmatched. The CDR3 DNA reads TGTGCCAGCGCTGGGACAGGGAAGGAGACCCAGTACTTC. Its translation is CASAGTGKETQYF.

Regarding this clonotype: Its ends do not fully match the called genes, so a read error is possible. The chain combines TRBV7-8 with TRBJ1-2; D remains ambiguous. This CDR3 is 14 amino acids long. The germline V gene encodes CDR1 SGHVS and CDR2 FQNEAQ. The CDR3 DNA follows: TGTGCCAGCAACTTAGGGCACCAACTCTATGGCTACACCTTC. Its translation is CASNLGHQLYGYTF. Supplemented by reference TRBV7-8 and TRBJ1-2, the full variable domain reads GAGVSQSPRYKVAKRGQDVALRCDPISGHVSLFWYQQALGQGPEFLTYFQNEAQLDKSGLPSDRFFAERPEGSVSTLKIQRTQQEDSAVYLCASNLGHQLYGYTFGSGTRLTVV.

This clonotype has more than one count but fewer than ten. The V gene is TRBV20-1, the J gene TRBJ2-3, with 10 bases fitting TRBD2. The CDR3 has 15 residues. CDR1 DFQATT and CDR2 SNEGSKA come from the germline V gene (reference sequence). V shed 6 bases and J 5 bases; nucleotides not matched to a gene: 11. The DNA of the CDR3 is TGCAGTGCGGGACCGAGCGGGGGGGCCGGAGATACGCAGTATTTT. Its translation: CSAGPSGGAGDTQYF.

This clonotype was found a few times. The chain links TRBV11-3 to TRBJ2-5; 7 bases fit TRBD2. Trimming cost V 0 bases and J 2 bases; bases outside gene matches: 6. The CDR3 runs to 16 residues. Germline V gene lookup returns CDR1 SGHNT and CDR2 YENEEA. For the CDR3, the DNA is TGTGCCAGCAGCTTAGATCCAGCGGGGAGGCAAGAGACCCAGTACTTC. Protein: CASSLDPAGRQETQYF.

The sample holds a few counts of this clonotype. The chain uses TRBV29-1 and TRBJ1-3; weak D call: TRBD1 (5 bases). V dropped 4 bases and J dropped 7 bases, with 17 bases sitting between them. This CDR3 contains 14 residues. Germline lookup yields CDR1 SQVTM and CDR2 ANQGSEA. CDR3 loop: CSVAPSGGGNTIYF. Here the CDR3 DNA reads TGCAGCGTTGCCCCGAGCGGGGGGGGGAACACCATATATTTT.

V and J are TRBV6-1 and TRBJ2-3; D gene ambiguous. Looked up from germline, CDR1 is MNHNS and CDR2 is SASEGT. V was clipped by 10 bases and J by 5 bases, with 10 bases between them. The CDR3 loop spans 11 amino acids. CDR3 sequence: CATTEKDTQYF. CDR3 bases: TGTGCCACCACAGAAAAAGATACGCAGTATTTT.

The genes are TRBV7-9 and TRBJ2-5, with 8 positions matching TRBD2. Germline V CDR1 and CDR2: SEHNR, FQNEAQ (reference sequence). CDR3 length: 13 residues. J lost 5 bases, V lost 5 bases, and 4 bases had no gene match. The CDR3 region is CASSQGLGETQYF. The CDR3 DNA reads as TGTGCCAGCAGCCAGGGACTAGGTGAGACCCAGTACTTC.

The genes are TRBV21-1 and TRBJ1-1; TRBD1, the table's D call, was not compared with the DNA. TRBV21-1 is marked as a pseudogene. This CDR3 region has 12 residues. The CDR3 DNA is TGTGCCAGCCAGGGCTTGACCACTGAAGCTTTCTTT. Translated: CASQGLTTEAFF.

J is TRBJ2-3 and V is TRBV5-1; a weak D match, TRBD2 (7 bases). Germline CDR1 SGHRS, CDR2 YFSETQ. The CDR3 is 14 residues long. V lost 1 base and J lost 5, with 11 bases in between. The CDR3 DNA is TGCGCCAGCAGCTTGAGGGGGGGAGGAGATACGCAGTATTTT. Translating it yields CASSLRGGGDTQYF.

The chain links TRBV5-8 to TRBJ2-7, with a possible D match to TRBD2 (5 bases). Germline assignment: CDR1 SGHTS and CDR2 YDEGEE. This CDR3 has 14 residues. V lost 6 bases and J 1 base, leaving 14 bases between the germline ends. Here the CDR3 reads CASTKRAGSYEQYF. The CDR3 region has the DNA TGTGCCAGCACCAAAAGGGCGGGTTCCTACGAGCAGTACTTC.

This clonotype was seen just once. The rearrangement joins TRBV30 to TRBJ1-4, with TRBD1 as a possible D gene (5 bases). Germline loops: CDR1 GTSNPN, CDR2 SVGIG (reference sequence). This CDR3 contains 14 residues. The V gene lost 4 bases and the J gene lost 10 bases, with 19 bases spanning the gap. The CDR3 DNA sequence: TGTGCCTGGAATTTCGGGGCGGGGGGTGGAAAACTGTTTTTT. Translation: CAWNFGAGGGKLFF.

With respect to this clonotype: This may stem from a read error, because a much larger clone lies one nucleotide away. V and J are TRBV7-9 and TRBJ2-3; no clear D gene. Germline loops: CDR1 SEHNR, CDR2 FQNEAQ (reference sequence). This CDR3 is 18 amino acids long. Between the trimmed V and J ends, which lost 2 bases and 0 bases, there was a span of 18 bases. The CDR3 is CASSLTSRSGTSTDTQYF. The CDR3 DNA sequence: TGTGCCAGCAGCTTAACATCTCGGTCAGGTACGAGCACAGATACGCAGTATTTT.

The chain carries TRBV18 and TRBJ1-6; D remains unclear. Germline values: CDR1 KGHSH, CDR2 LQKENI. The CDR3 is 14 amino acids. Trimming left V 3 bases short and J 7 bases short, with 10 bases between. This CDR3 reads CASSPRPGNSPLHF. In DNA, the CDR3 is TGTGCCAGCTCACCTCGGCCGGGGAATTCACCCCTCCACTTT.